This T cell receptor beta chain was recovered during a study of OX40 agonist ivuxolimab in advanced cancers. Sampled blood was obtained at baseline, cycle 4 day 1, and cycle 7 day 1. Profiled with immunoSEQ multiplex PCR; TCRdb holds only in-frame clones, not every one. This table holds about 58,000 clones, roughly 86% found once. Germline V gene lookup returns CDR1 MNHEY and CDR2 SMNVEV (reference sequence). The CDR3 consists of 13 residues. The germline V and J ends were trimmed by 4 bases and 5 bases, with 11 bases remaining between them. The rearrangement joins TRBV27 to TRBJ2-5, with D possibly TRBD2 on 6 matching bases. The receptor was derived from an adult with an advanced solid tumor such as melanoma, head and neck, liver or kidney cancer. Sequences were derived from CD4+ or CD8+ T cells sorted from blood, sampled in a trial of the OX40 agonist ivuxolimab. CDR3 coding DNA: TGTGCCAGCAGTTGGAGGGCTTCTGAGACCCAGTACTTC. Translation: CASSWRASETQYF.